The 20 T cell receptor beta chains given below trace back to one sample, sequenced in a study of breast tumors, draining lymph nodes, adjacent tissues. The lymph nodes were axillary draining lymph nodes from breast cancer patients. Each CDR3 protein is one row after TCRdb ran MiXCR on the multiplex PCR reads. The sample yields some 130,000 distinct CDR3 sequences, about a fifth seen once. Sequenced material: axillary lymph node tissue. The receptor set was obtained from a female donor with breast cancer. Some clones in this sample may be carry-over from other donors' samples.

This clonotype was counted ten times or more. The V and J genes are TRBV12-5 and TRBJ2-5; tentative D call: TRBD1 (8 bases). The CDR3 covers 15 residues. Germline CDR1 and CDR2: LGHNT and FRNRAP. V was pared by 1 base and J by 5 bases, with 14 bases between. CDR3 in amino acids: CASGLDRGGKETQYF. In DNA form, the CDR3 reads TGTGCTAGTGGTTTGGACAGGGGGGGGAAGGAGACCCAGTACTTC. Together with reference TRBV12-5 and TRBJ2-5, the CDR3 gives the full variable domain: DARVTQTPRHKVTEMGQEVTMRCQPILGHNTVFWYRQTMMQGLELLAYFRNRAPLDDSGMPKDRFSAEMPDATLATLKIQPSEPRDSAVYFCASGLDRGGKETQYFGPGTRLLVL.

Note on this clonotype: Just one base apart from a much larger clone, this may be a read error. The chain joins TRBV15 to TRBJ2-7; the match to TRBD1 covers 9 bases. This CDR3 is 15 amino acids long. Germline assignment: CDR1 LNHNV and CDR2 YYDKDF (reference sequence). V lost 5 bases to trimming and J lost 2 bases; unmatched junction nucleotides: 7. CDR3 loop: CATSGRTGATYEQYF. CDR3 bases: TGTGCCACCAGCGGCCGGACAGGGGCAACCTACGAGCAGTACTTC.

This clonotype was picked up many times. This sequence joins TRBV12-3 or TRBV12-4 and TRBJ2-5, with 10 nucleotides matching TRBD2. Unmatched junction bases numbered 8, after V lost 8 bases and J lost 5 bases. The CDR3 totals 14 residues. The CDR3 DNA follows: TGTGCCAGCGCCGTACTAGCGGGAATGGAGACCCAGTACTTC. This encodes CASAVLAGMETQYF.

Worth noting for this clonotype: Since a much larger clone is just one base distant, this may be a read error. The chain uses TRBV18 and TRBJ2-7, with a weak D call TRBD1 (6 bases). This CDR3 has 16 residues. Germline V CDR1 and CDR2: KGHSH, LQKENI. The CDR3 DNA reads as TGTGTCAGCTCACCCCGGGCAGGGGAGAGGACCTACGAGCAGTACTTC. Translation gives CVSSPRAGERTYEQYF.

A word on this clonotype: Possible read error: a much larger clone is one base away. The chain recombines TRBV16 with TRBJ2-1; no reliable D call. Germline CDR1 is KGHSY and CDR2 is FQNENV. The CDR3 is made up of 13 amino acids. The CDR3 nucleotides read TGTGCCAGCAGCCAATCGAAAACGAATGAGCGGTTCTTC. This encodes CASSQSKTNERFF. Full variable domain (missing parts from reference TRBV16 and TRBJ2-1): GEEVAQTPKHLVRGEGQKAKLYCAPIKGHSYVFWYQQVLKNEFKFLISFQNENVFDETGMPKERFSAKCLPNSPCSLEIQATKLEDSAVYFCASSQSKTNERFFGPGTRLTVL.

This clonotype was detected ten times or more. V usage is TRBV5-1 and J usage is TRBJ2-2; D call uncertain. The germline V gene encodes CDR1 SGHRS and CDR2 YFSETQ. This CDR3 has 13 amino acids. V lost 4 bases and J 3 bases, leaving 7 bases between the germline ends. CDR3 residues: CASSVTDTGELFF. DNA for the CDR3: TGCGCCAGCAGCGTAACCGACACCGGGGAGCTGTTTTTT.

The DNA for the CDR3 is TGTGCCAGCAGAAGGACAGGGGGTGTGTACAATGAGCAGTTCTTC. Protein: CASRRTGGVYNEQFF. The chain employs TRBV27 and TRBJ2-1; TRBD1 aligns across 10 bases. V was clipped by 6 bases and J by 4 bases; unmatched bases: 6. Germline V gene data show CDR1 as MNHEY and CDR2 as SMNVEV (reference sequence). The CDR3 is 15 residues long.

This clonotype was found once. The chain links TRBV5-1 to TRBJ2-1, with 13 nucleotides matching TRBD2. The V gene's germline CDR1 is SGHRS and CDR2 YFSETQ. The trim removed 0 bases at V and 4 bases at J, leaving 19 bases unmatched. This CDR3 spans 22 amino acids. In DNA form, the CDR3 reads TGCGCCAGCAGCTTGGCCGGGACTAGCGGGACCTCCATCCGGGGGGAATACAATGAGCAGTTCTTC. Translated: CASSLAGTSGTSIRGEYNEQFF.

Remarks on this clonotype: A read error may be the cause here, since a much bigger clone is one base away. DNA of the CDR3: TGCGCCAGCAGCCTGGCATTTAGCACGTCGAACACCGGGGAGCTGTTTTTT. It encodes CASSLAFSTSNTGELFF. The chain recombines TRBV13 with TRBJ2-2; no reliable D call. CDR3 length: 17 residues. Germline CDR1 PRHDT, CDR2 FYEKMQ (reference sequence).

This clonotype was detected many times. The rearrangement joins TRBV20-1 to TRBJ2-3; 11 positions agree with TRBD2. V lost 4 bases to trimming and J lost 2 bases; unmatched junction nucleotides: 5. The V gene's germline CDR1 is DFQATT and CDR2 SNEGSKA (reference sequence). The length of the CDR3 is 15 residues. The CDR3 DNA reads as TGCAGTGCTACGGGACTAGCGGACAACACAGATACGCAGTATTTT. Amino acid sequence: CSATGLADNTDTQYF.

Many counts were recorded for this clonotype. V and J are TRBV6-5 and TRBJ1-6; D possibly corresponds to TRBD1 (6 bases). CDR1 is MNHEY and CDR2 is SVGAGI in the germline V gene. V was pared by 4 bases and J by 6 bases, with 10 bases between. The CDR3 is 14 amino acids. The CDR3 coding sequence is TGTGCCAGCAGTTGGAACAGGGCTAATTCACCCCTCCACTTT. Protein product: CASSWNRANSPLHF.

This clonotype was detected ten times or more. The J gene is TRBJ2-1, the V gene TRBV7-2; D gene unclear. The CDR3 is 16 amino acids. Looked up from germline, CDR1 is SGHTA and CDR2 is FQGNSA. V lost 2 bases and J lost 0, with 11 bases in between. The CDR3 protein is CASSLTTENSYNEQFF. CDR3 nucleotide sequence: TGTGCCAGCAGCTTAACCACAGAGAACTCCTACAATGAGCAGTTCTTC.

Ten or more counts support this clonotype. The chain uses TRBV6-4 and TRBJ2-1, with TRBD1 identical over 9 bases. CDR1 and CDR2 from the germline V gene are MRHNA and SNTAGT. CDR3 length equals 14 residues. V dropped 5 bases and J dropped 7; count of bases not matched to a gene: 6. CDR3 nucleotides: TGTGCCAGCAGTCCCGACAGGGGGAATAATGAGCAGTTCTTC. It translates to CASSPDRGNNEQFF.

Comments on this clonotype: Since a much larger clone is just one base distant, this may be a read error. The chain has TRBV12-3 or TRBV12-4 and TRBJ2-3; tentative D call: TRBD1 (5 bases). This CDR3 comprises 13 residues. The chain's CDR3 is CAGSLVGEDTQYF. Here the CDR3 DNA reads TGTGCCGGCAGTTTAGTAGGGGAAGATACGCAGTATTTT.

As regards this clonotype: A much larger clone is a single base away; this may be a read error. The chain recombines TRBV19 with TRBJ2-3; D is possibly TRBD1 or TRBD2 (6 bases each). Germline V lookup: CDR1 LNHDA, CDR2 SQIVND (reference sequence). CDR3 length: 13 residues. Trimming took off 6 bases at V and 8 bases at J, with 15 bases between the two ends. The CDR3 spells CASSRRGSGTQYF. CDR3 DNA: TGTGCCAGTAGCCGGAGGGGGTCAGGTACGCAGTATTTT.

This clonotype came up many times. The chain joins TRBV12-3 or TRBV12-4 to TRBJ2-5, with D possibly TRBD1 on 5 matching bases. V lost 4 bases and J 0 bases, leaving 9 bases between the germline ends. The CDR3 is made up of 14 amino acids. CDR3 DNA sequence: TGTGCCAGCAGTTATCGACAGAACCAAGAGACCCAGTACTTC. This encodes CASSYRQNQETQYF.

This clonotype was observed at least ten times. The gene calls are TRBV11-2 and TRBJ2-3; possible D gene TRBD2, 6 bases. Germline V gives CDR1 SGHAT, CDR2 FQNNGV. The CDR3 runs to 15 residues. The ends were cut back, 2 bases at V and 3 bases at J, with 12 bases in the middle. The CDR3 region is CASSLWGEATDTQYF. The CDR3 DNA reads TGTGCCAGCAGCTTATGGGGGGAGGCAACAGATACGCAGTATTTT.

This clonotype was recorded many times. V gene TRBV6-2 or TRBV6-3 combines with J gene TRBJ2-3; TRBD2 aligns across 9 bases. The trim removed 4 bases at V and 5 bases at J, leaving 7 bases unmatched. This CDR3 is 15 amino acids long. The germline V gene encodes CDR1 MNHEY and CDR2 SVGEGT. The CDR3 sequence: CASSSPLAGRDTQYF. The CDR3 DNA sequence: TGTGCCAGCAGTTCACCCCTAGCGGGGAGAGATACGCAGTATTTT.

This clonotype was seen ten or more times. CDR3 in DNA: TGTGCCAGCAGGAGGGACAGGGGCAATTCACCCCTCCACTTT. Translated: CASRRDRGNSPLHF. V usage is TRBV6-5 and J usage is TRBJ1-6, with 10 positions matching TRBD1. The CDR3 loop spans 14 amino acids. In germline, CDR1 is MNHEY, CDR2 SVGAGI. V shed 6 bases, J shed 7 bases, and the junction held 3 bases outside the gene matches.

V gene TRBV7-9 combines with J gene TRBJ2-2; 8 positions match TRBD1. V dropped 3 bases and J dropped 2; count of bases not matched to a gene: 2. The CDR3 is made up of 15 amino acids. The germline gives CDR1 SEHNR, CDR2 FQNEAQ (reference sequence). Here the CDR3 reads CASSLTGVNTGELFF. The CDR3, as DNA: TGTGCCAGCAGCTTGACAGGGGTCAACACCGGGGAGCTGTTTTTT.